These 20 T cell receptor beta chains originate from one sample sequenced in a study of cytotoxic CD8 clonotypes in ibrutinib-treated CLL. Produced via immunoSEQ multiplex PCR; TCRdb's table is partial and in-frame only. Of roughly 200,000 clones listed, approximately 75% are singletons. The sample was PBMCs, taken after 12 months of ibrutinib treatment. All receptors derive from a human donor with chronic lymphocytic leukemia.

The rearrangement links TRBV29-1 to TRBJ2-7, with no clear D. With 4 bases removed from V and 0 bases from J, the gap between germline ends came to 7 bases. Germline V gene data show CDR1 as SQVTM and CDR2 as ANQGSEA. CDR3 size: 12 residues. The CDR3 DNA is TGCAGCGTTGTGATCACCTCCTACGAGCAGTACTTC. Its protein is CSVVITSYEQYF.

This clone was found once. This chain joins TRBV19 and TRBJ2-2; D tentatively reads TRBD1 or TRBD2 (5 bases each). In germline, CDR1 is LNHDA, CDR2 SQIVND (reference sequence). The CDR3 covers 16 residues. Trimming removed 5 bases from V and 5 bases from J, with 18 bases in between. The CDR3 DNA reads as TGTGCCAGTAGTCCCCCGGGGAGAGGGGCGACCGGGGAGCTGTTTTTT. As protein: CASSPPGRGATGELFF. Full variable domain (remainder filled in from reference TRBV19 and TRBJ2-2): DGGITQSPKYLFRKEGQNVTLSCEQNLNHDAMYWYRQDPGQGLRLIYYSQIVNDFQKGDIAEGYSVSREKKESFPLTVTSAQKNPTAFYLCASSPPGRGATGELFFGEGSRLTVL.

This clone was picked up a small number of times. One junction end does not reproduce the germline sequence, and a read error may be involved. The rearrangement uses TRBV19 and TRBJ1-1; 9 nucleotides line up with TRBD1. Germline lookup yields CDR1 LNHDA and CDR2 SQIVND (reference sequence). CDR3 length: 14 residues. The CDR3 DNA reads TGTGCCAGTAGTTTAGACAGGGGGGTCACTGAAGCTTTCTTT. Translation: CASSLDRGVTEAFF.

The chain is built from TRBV27 and TRBJ1-1; 8 bases map to TRBD1. The trim removed 4 bases at V and 12 bases at J, leaving 10 bases unmatched. In germline, CDR1 is MNHEY, CDR2 SMNVEV (reference sequence). The length of the CDR3 is 13 residues. The CDR3 bases are TGTGCCAGCAGTTATCCCCTCAGGGGGCAGACTTTCTTT. This codes for CASSYPLRGQTFF.

Only a few counts were recorded for this clone. The chain's CDR3 is CASSDSFSPNTEAFF. Written as DNA, the CDR3 is TGTGCCAGCAGTGATTCCTTCTCCCCGAACACTGAAGCTTTCTTT. V usage is TRBV25-1 and J usage is TRBJ1-1, with D uncertain. The V gene's germline CDR1 is MGHDK and CDR2 SYGVNS. CDR3 length equals 15 residues. The ends were cut back, 3 bases at V and 1 base at J, with 12 bases in the middle.

V usage is TRBV30 and J usage is TRBJ1-1; maybe TRBD1 (5 bases). Germline V CDR1 and CDR2: GTSNPN, SVGIG (reference sequence). V was clipped by 2 bases and J by 4 bases, with 11 bases between them. The CDR3 is made up of 13 amino acids. The CDR3 protein is CAWSQGAGTEAFF. DNA for the CDR3: TGTGCCTGGAGTCAAGGGGCGGGCACTGAAGCTTTCTTT. Full variable domain (outside the CDR3, taken from reference TRBV30 and TRBJ1-1): SQTIHQWPATLVQPVGSPLSLECTVEGTSNPNLYWYRQAAGRGLQLLFYSVGIGQISSEVPQNLSASRPQDRQFILSSKKLLLSDSGFYLCAWSQGAGTEAFFGQGTRLTVV.

The rearrangement uses TRBV5-1 and TRBJ1-2; possibly TRBD1 for D (6 bases). The germline CDR1 and CDR2 sequences are SGHRS and YFSETQ. V gave up 8 bases and J gave up 5 bases, with 13 bases separating them. CDR3 length equals 12 residues. CDR3 nucleotides: TGCGCCAGTAGACAGGAGCAATATGGCTACACCTTC. Translating it yields CASRQEQYGYTF.

This clone was observed a few times. The V call is TRBV2, the J call TRBJ1-1, with D tentatively TRBD1 (5 bases). CDR1 and CDR2 (germline): SNHLY, FYNNEI. V gave up 2 bases and J gave up 0 bases, with 10 bases separating them. The CDR3 is made up of 15 amino acids. The chain's CDR3 is CASSEPRALNTEAFF. For the CDR3, the DNA is TGTGCCAGCAGTGAACCCAGGGCCTTGAACACTGAAGCTTTCTTT.

This clone was counted a few times. The rearrangement joins TRBV5-4 to TRBJ1-2; TRBD1 might be the D (5 bases). V was cut by 3 bases and J by 3 bases, with 12 bases left in between. The CDR3 runs to 14 residues. The germline gives CDR1 SGHNT, CDR2 YYREEE (reference sequence). The chain's CDR3 is CASSYPQGYYGYTF. CDR3 DNA: TGTGCCAGCAGCTATCCTCAGGGTTACTATGGCTACACCTTC.

This clone appeared a few times. The chain is built from TRBV2 and TRBJ1-2, with 7 nucleotides matching TRBD1. Germline-derived CDR1 and CDR2 are SNHLY and FYNNEI. This CDR3 comprises 14 residues. Germline trimming cut 6 bases from V and 4 bases from J; bases unmatched to any gene: 8. In DNA form, the CDR3 reads TGTGCCAGCAGCTCCCCCGGGACAGCCTATGGCTACACCTTC. It specifies CASSSPGTAYGYTF.

The gene calls are TRBV6-1 and TRBJ1-4, with a possible D match to TRBD1 (6 bases). Trimming removed 2 bases at V and 5 bases at J, with 24 bases between. CDR1 is MNHNS and CDR2 is SASEGT in the germline V gene. The CDR3 totals 19 residues. The CDR3 is CASSERPRTHGQKNEKLFF. The CDR3 nucleotides are TGTGCCAGCAGTGAAAGGCCCCGAACCCATGGACAGAAGAATGAAAAACTGTTTTTT.

The chain is built from TRBV4-1 and TRBJ2-1; 7 bases line up with TRBD2. The CDR3 covers 17 residues. The germline V gene has CDR1 MGHRA and CDR2 YSYEKL. The trim removed 1 base at V and 7 bases at J, leaving 13 bases unmatched. This chain's CDR3 is CASSQGLLGGSRNEQFF. The CDR3 nucleotides read TGCGCCAGCAGCCAAGGACTTTTGGGCGGGAGTAGAAATGAGCAGTTCTTC.

This clone was observed a single time. The CDR3 protein is CASSLNRAGGGNTIYF. The CDR3 DNA follows: TGTGCCAGCAGTTTAAATCGGGCAGGGGGAGGAAACACCATATATTTT. V usage is TRBV27 and J usage is TRBJ1-3, with TRBD1 identical over 7 bases. The trim removed 2 bases at V and 4 bases at J, leaving 8 bases unmatched. CDR1 is MNHEY, CDR2 SMNVEV, per germline (reference sequence). The CDR3 covers 16 residues.

In this sample, this clone turned up once. The chain carries TRBV6-1 and TRBJ2-7, with a tentative D call TRBD2 (5 bases). Germline CDR1 is MNHNS and CDR2 is SASEGT. This CDR3 region has 13 residues. The V end was cut by 8 bases, the J end by 3 bases, with 14 bases between. The CDR3 bases are TGTGCCAGCCTGGTAAGAGGGAGCTACGAGCAGTACTTC. Translation: CASLVRGSYEQYF.

J is TRBJ2-7 and V is TRBV19; no clear D gene. The CDR3 is 13 amino acids. Germline lookup yields CDR1 LNHDA and CDR2 SQIVND (reference sequence). The V end lost 3 bases, the J end lost 2 bases, and 8 bases lay between the germline ends. Here the CDR3 reads CASSMAVPYEQYF. CDR3 sequence (DNA): TGTGCCAGTAGTATGGCGGTTCCCTACGAGCAGTACTTC.

At least ten counts were recorded for this clone. This CDR3 is CASSPPGPKNTEAFF. Written as DNA, the CDR3 is TGTGCCAGCAGTCCACCGGGACCGAAGAACACTGAAGCTTTCTTT. This rearrangement joins TRBV14 to TRBJ1-1; D might be TRBD1 (5 bases). Germline CDR1 reads SGHDN; CDR2 reads FVKESK. The CDR3 is 15 residues long. V lost 6 bases and J 1 base, leaving 15 bases between the germline ends. Using reference TRBV14 and TRBJ1-1 for the parts outside the CDR3, the full variable domain is EAGVTQFPSHSVIEKGQTVTLRCDPISGHDNLYWYRRVMGKEIKFLLHFVKESKQDESGMPNNRFLAERTGGTYSTLKVQPAELEDSGVYFCASSPPGPKNTEAFFGQGTRLTVV.

This clone was detected only a few times. CDR3 in amino acids: CASSLGGSFRGQETQYF. CDR3 nucleotide sequence: TGTGCCAGCAGTTTGGGAGGGAGTTTTCGGGGCCAAGAGACCCAGTACTTC. The genes are TRBV28 and TRBJ2-5, with 7 bases fitting TRBD2. Germline lookup yields CDR1 MDHEN and CDR2 SYDVKM. The ends lost 3 bases at V and 1 base at J; junction bases unmatched: 11. The CDR3 has 17 amino acids.

This clone was picked up many times. The chain links TRBV2 to TRBJ2-7, with unresolved D. Germline CDR1 SNHLY, CDR2 FYNNEI. Trimming shortened V by 2 bases and J by 2 bases, and 10 bases separated the two germline ends. The CDR3 sequence is 14 residues long. The CDR3 bases are TGTGCCAGCAGTGAACTTACAGAGACCTACGAGCAGTACTTC. This codes for CASSELTETYEQYF.

The rearrangement joins TRBV9 to TRBJ2-7; 8 positions match TRBD1. The CDR3 loop spans 15 amino acids. The germline V gene encodes CDR1 SGDLS and CDR2 YYNGEE. The J segment lost 4 bases and the V segment lost 0 bases, leaving 6 bases of the junction unmatched. The CDR3 loop is CASSVGGQGSYEQYF. The CDR3 DNA follows: TGTGCCAGCAGCGTAGGAGGACAGGGTTCTTACGAGCAGTACTTC. Complete variable domain (other parts from reference TRBV9 and TRBJ2-7): DSGVTQTPKHLITATGQRVTLRCSPRSGDLSVYWYQQSLDQGLQFLIQYYNGEERAKGNILERFSAQQFPDLHSELNLSSLELGDSALYFCASSVGGQGSYEQYFGPGTRLTVT.

This clone was observed a few times. The gene calls are TRBV2 and TRBJ2-1; 7 bases match TRBD2. The CDR3 sequence is 13 residues long. Germline CDR1 and CDR2: SNHLY and FYNNEI. V was pared by 3 bases and J by 9 bases, with 5 bases of the junction left unmatched. This CDR3 reads CASSDGGGSEQFF. The DNA for the CDR3 is TGTGCCAGCAGTGATGGGGGAGGGAGTGAGCAGTTCTTC.